This TCR beta chain was sequenced for a study of spatial heterogeneity in lung cancer. This clonotype showed up many times. CDR3 size: 15 residues. CDR1 and CDR2 from the germline V gene are MNHEY and SMNVEV (reference sequence). Germline trimming cut 3 bases from V and 4 bases from J; bases unmatched to any gene: 8. In TCRdb, the 5' RACE reads were re-called with MiXCR into one record per CDR3 protein. Among about 35,000 distinct CDR3 sequences, just over 3% were seen once, and the ten largest hold under 40%. The time point denotes: sample taken at primary tumor resection. TCRs were sequenced from unsorted whole RNA of tumor, nontumor lung or PBMC.

The sequence came from a male donor with early-stage non-small cell lung cancer. The source material was normal lung tissue next to the tumor, sampled at surgery. This chain uses TRBV27 with TRBJ1-2; 7 positions match TRBD1. This chain's CDR3 is CASSFTGTAGYGYTF. Written as DNA, the CDR3 is TGTGCCAGCAGTTTCACCGGGACAGCCGGCTATGGCTACACCTTC.